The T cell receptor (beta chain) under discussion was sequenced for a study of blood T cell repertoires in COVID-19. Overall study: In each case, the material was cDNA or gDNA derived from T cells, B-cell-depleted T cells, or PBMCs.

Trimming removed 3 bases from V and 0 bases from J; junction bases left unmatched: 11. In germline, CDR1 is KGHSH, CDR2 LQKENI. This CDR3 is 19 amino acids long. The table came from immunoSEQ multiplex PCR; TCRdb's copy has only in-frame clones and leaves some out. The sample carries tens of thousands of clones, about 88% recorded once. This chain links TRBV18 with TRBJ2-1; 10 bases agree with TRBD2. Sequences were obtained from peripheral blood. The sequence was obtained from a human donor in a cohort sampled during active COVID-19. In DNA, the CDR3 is TGTGCCAGCTCACCTCGCCTAGCGGGGGCCCTGAGCTCCTACAATGAGCAGTTCTTC. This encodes CASSPRLAGALSSYNEQFF.